Listed below are T cell receptor beta chains from one sample, sequenced in a study of cytomegalovirus exposure and HLA in healthy donors. Profiling relied on immunoSEQ multiplex PCR, and the TCRdb table lists in-frame clones only, not all of them. Found here are 150,000 to 200,000 clones, 86% of them singletons; the top ten hold roughly 1.5%. The sequencing input was PBMCs. Receptors were obtained from a woman under 30 in good health and CMV-seronegative. The CDR3 runs from the conserved cysteine through the conserved F or W. D genes are given only for firm matches. Clone sizes are given selectively: once, few, many, or a class where the clone is expanded.

size	D	V	J	CDR3	DNA
once	.	TRBV10-3	TRBJ1-5	CAISELSDQPQHF	TGTGCCATCAGTGAGCTATCGGATCAGCCCCAGCATTTT
.	TRBD2	TRBV30	TRBJ2-7	CAWSTGLAGDEQYF	TGTGCCTGGAGCACGGGACTAGCGGGCGACGAGCAGTACTTC
.	.	TRBV4-1	TRBJ2-7	CASSQASGSYEQYF	TGCGCCAGCAGCCAGGCCTCGGGCTCCTACGAGCAGTACTTC
.	.	TRBV11-2	TRBJ1-3	CASASAEGSGNTIYF	TGTGCCAGCGCCTCCGCCGAGGGATCTGGAAACACCATATATTTT
.	TRBD1	TRBV9	TRBJ1-3	CASSLTTGTSGNTIYF	TGTGCCAGCAGCCTGACGACAGGGACTTCTGGAAACACCATATATTTT
.	.	TRBV7-8	TRBJ1-2	CASSLVGEANYGYTF	TGTGCCAGCAGCTTAGTAGGGGAGGCTAACTATGGCTACACCTTC
.	TRBD2	TRBV6-4	TRBJ2-1	CASALAGDSYNEQFF	TGTGCCAGCGCCTTAGCGGGAGACTCCTACAATGAGCAGTTCTTC
.	.	TRBV28	TRBJ1-1	CASSPPSLRGTEAFF	TGTGCCAGCAGCCCCCCATCCCTCAGGGGCACTGAAGCTTTCTTT
.	.	TRBV6-4	TRBJ1-1	CASSRDTSGNTEAFF	TGTGCCAGCAGTCGGGACACCTCGGGGAACACTGAAGCTTTCTTT
.	TRBD2	TRBV6-6	TRBJ2-1	CASGWTSGQNEQFF	TGTGCCAGCGGCTGGACTAGCGGACAGAATGAGCAGTTCTTC
once	.	TRBV7-2	TRBJ1-2	CASSRRDINYGYTF	TGTGCCAGCAGCCGCAGGGACATTAACTATGGCTACACCTTC
.	TRBD2	TRBV2	TRBJ2-3	CASSGSSGGADTQYF	TGTGCCAGCAGTGGTTCGTCGGGGGGAGCAGATACGCAGTATTTT
.	TRBD2	TRBV10-1	TRBJ2-2	CASSERGGTARGELFF	TGCGCCAGCAGTGAGAGGGGAGGGACTGCCCGCGGGGAGCTGTTTTTT
.	TRBD2	TRBV7-9	TRBJ2-5	CASSFSVGTSGGRETQYF	TGTGCCAGCAGCTTTTCCGTCGGGACTAGCGGGGGGAGGGAGACCCAGTACTTC
.	.	TRBV5-1	TRBJ2-5	CASSLPTMRDRQEQETQYF	TGCGCCAGCAGCTTGCCGACGATGCGGGACAGACAAGAACAAGAGACCCAGTACTTC
.	TRBD1	TRBV7-6	TRBJ1-2	CASSPSPTGDYGYTF	TGTGCCAGCAGCCCCAGTCCCACAGGGGACTATGGCTACACCTTC
few	.	TRBV19	TRBJ1-6	CASSLTKGANSPLHF	TGTGCCAGTAGTTTAACAAAAGGGGCAAATTCACCCCTCCACTTT
.	TRBD2	TRBV7-2	TRBJ2-7	CASSSELAGGYEQYF	TGTGCCAGCAGCTCTGAACTAGCGGGGGGCTACGAGCAGTACTTC
.	.	TRBV6-5	TRBJ2-1	CASSYSRGVSEQFF	TGTGCCAGCAGTTACTCCCGGGGAGTGTCTGAGCAGTTCTTC
.	TRBD2	TRBV19	TRBJ2-1	CASGTSGAGSDEQFF	TGTGCCAGCGGGACTAGCGGGGCCGGGAGCGATGAGCAGTTCTTC
.	.	TRBV18	TRBJ1-3	CASSPLDYRLPGNTIYF	TGTGCCAGCTCACCCCTGGACTACAGGCTGCCTGGAAACACCATATATTTT
few	.	TRBV9	TRBJ1-1	CASSVGRNTEAFF	TGTGCCAGCAGCGTAGGCAGGAACACTGAAGCTTTCTTT
few	.	TRBV29-1	TRBJ1-1	CRAGSGDTEAFF	TGCAGAGCGGGGTCCGGTGACACTGAAGCTTTCTTT
.	.	TRBV9	TRBJ1-3	CASSVRGSGGNTIYF	TGTGCCAGCAGCGTCAGGGGTTCTGGAGGAAACACCATATATTTT
.	.	TRBV7-3	TRBJ2-1	CASSLWGQGEQFF	TGTGCCAGCAGCTTATGGGGCCAGGGTGAGCAGTTCTTC
.	TRBD1	TRBV7-9	TRBJ1-2	CASSQDGTVRYGYTF	TGCGCCAGCAGCCAAGATGGGACAGTCCGGTATGGCTACACCTTC
.	TRBD2	TRBV9	TRBJ2-3	CASSERLAGGGMSTDTQYF	TGTGCCAGCAGCGAGCGACTAGCGGGAGGGGGGATGAGCACAGATACGCAGTATTTT
.	TRBD2	TRBV11-2	TRBJ2-3	CASSPGGGSGGHRDTQYF	TGTGCCAGCAGCCCCGGCGGGGGTAGCGGGGGGCATCGGGATACGCAGTATTTT
.	.	TRBV6-5	TRBJ2-5	CASIRRGGPQETQYF	TGTGCCAGCATACGGCGGGGCGGACCACAAGAGACCCAGTACTTC
.	TRBD1	TRBV7-8	TRBJ2-7	CASSFRIRDRAYEQYF	TGTGCCAGCAGCTTTCGGATACGGGACAGGGCCTACGAGCAGTACTTC
many	.	TRBV5-1	TRBJ1-1	CASSLRAQGEAFF	TGCGCCAGCAGCTTGAGGGCACAGGGCGAAGCTTTCTTT
.	TRBD2	TRBV27	TRBJ2-3	CASSLRGLAVSTDTQYF	TGTGCCAGCAGTTTAAGAGGACTAGCGGTTAGCACAGATACGCAGTATTTT
once	TRBD1	TRBV6-6	TRBJ1-4	CASTRGQGPLIEKLFF	TGTGCCAGTACAAGGGGACAGGGGCCCCTTATTGAAAAACTGTTTTTT
.	.	TRBV25-1	TRBJ2-3	CASSESGRYTDTQYF	TGTGCCAGCAGTGAATCAGGCAGATACACAGATACGCAGTATTTT
.	.	TRBV15	TRBJ1-1	CATSRDAGENTEAFF	TGTGCCACCAGCAGAGATGCGGGGGAGAACACTGAAGCTTTCTTT
few	TRBD1	TRBV4-1	TRBJ1-2	CASSQEGQSYGYTF	TGCGCCAGCAGCCAAGAGGGACAGAGCTATGGCTACACCTTC
.	TRBD1	TRBV19	TRBJ1-2	CASSIGTGVYYGYTF	TGTGCCAGTAGTATAGGAACAGGGGTCTACTATGGCTACACCTTC
.	.	TRBV29-1	TRBJ1-2	CSVGRGGGYTF	TGCAGCGTTGGACGGGGGGGCGGCTACACCTTC
.	TRBD1	TRBV19	TRBJ2-7	CASSLRGRNYEQYF	TGTGCCAGTAGTCTCAGGGGGCGTAATTACGAGCAGTACTTC
.	TRBD1	TRBV15	TRBJ1-5	CATSRDGLDRDPNQPQHF	TGTGCCACCAGCAGAGATGGCCTCGACAGGGATCCCAATCAGCCCCAGCATTTT
.	TRBD2	TRBV29-1	TRBJ2-5	CSGGETKTQYF	TGCAGTGGGGGGGAGACCAAGACCCAGTACTTC
.	TRBD1	TRBV12-5	TRBJ1-5	CASGLAYADRKGGYSNQPQHF	TGTGCTAGTGGTTTGGCTTACGCGGACAGGAAGGGGGGATATAGCAATCAGCCCCAGCATTTT
.	.	TRBV18	TRBJ1-1	CASSPTERNTEAFF	TGTGCCAGCTCACCCACGGAGAGGAACACTGAAGCTTTCTTT
.	TRBD1	TRBV6-1	TRBJ1-5	CASSGGTGANQPQHF	TGTGCCAGCAGTGGGGGGACAGGGGCCAATCAGCCCCAGCATTTT
once	TRBD2	TRBV7-7	TRBJ2-5	CASSSIAGSFKTQYF	TGTGCCAGCAGCTCAATAGCGGGGTCTTTCAAGACCCAGTACTTC
few	.	TRBV12-5	TRBJ2-1	CASGLNQITLRVNNEQFF	TGTGCTAGTGGTTTGAATCAAATCACCCTCAGGGTCAACAATGAGCAGTTCTTC
.	.	TRBV5-4	TRBJ2-6	CASSLGSRHSGANVLTF	TGTGCCAGCAGCTTGGGTAGCCGCCACTCTGGGGCCAACGTCCTGACTTTC
.	TRBD2	TRBV9	TRBJ2-3	CASSSLAGPGDTQYF	TGTGCCAGCAGCTCCCTAGCGGGACCCGGGGATACGCAGTATTTT
.	.	TRBV5-1	TRBJ2-1	CASSWVGGGGNEQFF	TGCGCCAGCAGCTGGGTTGGAGGGGGCGGGAATGAGCAGTTCTTC
once	TRBD1	TRBV18	TRBJ1-5	CASSPLPGQGNQPQHF	TGTGCCAGCTCACCGCTCCCGGGACAGGGAAATCAGCCCCAGCATTTT
.	TRBD1	TRBV27	TRBJ1-2	CASRPGTGGANGKNYGYTF	TGTGCCAGCAGGCCCGGGACAGGGGGCGCAAACGGGAAAAACTATGGCTACACCTTC
.	.	TRBV7-9	TRBJ1-4	CANEGAAERKLFF	TGTGCCAACGAGGGCGCGGCTGAAAGGAAACTGTTTTTT
.	.	TRBV2	TRBJ1-1	CASRVQGGAEAFF	TGTGCCAGCAGAGTGCAAGGGGGTGCTGAAGCTTTCTTT
once	.	TRBV7-2	TRBJ1-1	CASSRNRGESTEAFF	TGTGCCAGCAGCCGGAACCGCGGGGAGAGCACTGAAGCTTTCTTT
.	TRBD2	TRBV13	TRBJ2-5	CASSLLAGFRGETQYF	TGTGCCAGCAGCTTATTAGCGGGATTTCGGGGGGAGACCCAGTACTTC
once	.	TRBV6-1	TRBJ2-1	CASSDRQPNTYNEQFF	TGTGCCAGCAGTGACCGACAGCCGAATACCTACAATGAGCAGTTCTTC
.	TRBD1	TRBV7-9	TRBJ1-2	CASSNEWDRAINYGYTF	TGTGCCAGCAGTAATGAGTGGGACAGGGCTATTAACTATGGCTACACCTTC
.	.	TRBV19	TRBJ1-6	CASSISRTLDSPLHF	TGTGCCAGTAGTATAAGTCGGACACTTGATTCACCCCTCCACTTT